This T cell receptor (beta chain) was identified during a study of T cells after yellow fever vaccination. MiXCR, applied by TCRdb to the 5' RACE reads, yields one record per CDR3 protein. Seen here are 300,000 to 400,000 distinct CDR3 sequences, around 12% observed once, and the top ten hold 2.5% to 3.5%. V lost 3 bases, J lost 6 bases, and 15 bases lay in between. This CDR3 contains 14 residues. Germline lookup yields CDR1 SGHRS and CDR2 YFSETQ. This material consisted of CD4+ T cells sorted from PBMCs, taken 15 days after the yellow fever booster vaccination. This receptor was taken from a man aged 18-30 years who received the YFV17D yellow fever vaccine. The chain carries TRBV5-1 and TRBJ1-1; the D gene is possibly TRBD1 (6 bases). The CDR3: CASSSPGRGSEAFF. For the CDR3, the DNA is TGCGCCAGCAGCTCTCCCGGCAGGGGCTCTGAAGCTTTCTTT.